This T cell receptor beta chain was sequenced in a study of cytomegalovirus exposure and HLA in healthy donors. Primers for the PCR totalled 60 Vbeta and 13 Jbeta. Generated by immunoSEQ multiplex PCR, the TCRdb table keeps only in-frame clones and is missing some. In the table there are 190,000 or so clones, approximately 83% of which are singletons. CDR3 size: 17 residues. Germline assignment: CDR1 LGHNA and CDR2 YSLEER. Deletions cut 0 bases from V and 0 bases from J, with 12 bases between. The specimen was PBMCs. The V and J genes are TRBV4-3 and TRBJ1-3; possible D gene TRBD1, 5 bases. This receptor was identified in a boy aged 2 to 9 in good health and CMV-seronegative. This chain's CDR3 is CASSQESQDLSGNTIYF. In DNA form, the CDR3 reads TGCGCCAGCAGCCAAGAGTCACAGGATCTCTCTGGAAACACCATATATTTT.